A single sample is the source of the 26 T cell receptor beta chains below, sequenced in a study of cytomegalovirus exposure and HLA in healthy donors. Primers included in the PCR were 60 Vbeta and 13 Jbeta primers. Assay: immunoSEQ multiplex PCR; the TCRdb copy retains only in-frame clones and omits some. The sample carries approximately 200,000 clones, approximately 80% recorded once. Sequencing was done on a sample of PBMCs. These TCRs come from a girl under 18 in good health and CMV-seronegative.

The chain joins TRBV5-8 to TRBJ2-2; 9 bases align to TRBD2. The CDR3 is made up of 18 amino acids. CDR1 is SGHTS, CDR2 YDEGEE, per germline. V shed 0 bases and J 3 bases; nucleotides not matched to a gene: 9. The CDR3 coding sequence is TGTGCCAGCAGCTTGGCTCTCTCTAGCGGGATCGACACCGGGGAGCTGTTTTTT. Translation: CASSLALSSGIDTGELFF. Full variable domain (outside the CDR3, taken from reference TRBV5-8 and TRBJ2-2): EAGVTQSPTHLIKTRGQQATLRCSPISGHTSVYWYQQALGLGLQFLLWYDEGEERNRGNFPPRFSGRQFPNYSSELNVNALELEDSALYLCASSLALSSGIDTGELFFGEGSRLTVL.

The chain uses TRBV18 and TRBJ2-7, with TRBD1 matching over 7 bases. CDR1 is KGHSH, CDR2 LQKENI, per germline. CDR3 size: 14 residues. V was clipped by 4 bases and J by 5 bases; unmatched bases: 8. CDR3 protein: CASSQTTGWHEQYF. The DNA for the CDR3 is TGTGCCAGCTCACAAACGACAGGGTGGCACGAGCAGTACTTC.

The chain has TRBV30 and TRBJ2-7; D might be TRBD2 (5 bases). V was clipped by 0 bases and J by 0 bases, with 6 bases between them. Germline CDR1 is GTSNPN and CDR2 is SVGIG (reference sequence). The CDR3 sequence is 13 residues long. The CDR3 sequence is CAWSVGSSYEQYF. The DNA for the CDR3 is TGTGCCTGGAGTGTAGGGAGCTCCTACGAGCAGTACTTC.

The chain employs TRBV7-2 and TRBJ2-7, with 11 bases matching TRBD1. The V segment lost 4 bases and the J segment 3 bases; nucleotides outside the gene matches: 5. The CDR3 loop spans 15 amino acids. Germline V gene data show CDR1 as SGHTA and CDR2 as FQGNSA. The CDR3 sequence: CASSSPGTGGYEQYF. CDR3 bases: TGTGCCAGCAGCTCCCCGGGGACAGGGGGCTACGAGCAGTACTTC. Full variable domain (remainder filled in from reference TRBV7-2 and TRBJ2-7): GAGVSQSPSNKVTEKGKDVELRCDPISGHTALYWYRQSLGQGLEFLIYFQGNSAPDKSGLPSDRFSAERTGGSVSTLTIQRTQQEDSAVYLCASSSPGTGGYEQYFGPGTRLTVT.

V is TRBV5-1 and J is TRBJ1-4; 8 bases fit TRBD1. The CDR3 totals 16 residues. Germline V CDR1 and CDR2: SGHRS, YFSETQ. Unmatched junction bases numbered 10, after V lost 4 bases and J lost 5 bases. CDR3 region: CASSVQGASVNEKLFF. The CDR3 DNA sequence: TGCGCCAGCAGCGTTCAGGGGGCAAGTGTGAATGAAAAACTGTTTTTT.

The chain uses TRBV4-3 and TRBJ2-2; 10 nucleotides match TRBD2. The CDR3 is 17 residues long. Germline loops: CDR1 LGHNA, CDR2 YSLEER. V dropped 3 bases and J dropped 1; count of bases not matched to a gene: 5. CDR3 DNA sequence: TGCGCCAGCAGCCAGATGCTAGCGGGGGTGAACACCGGGGAGCTGTTTTTT. It codes for CASSQMLAGVNTGELFF.

The CDR3: CASSPLPGVGGYTF. CDR3 sequence (DNA): TGCGCCAGCAGCCCTCTTCCGGGTGTGGGTGGCTACACCTTC. The chain recombines TRBV4-1 with TRBJ1-2; D ambiguous. This CDR3 comprises 14 residues. Trimming took off 4 bases at V and 7 bases at J, with 16 bases between the two ends. Germline CDR1 is MGHRA and CDR2 is YSYEKL.

This sequence joins TRBV9 and TRBJ1-2, with no clear D. Germline V gives CDR1 SGDLS, CDR2 YYNGEE. V was clipped by 2 bases and J by 4 bases, with 15 bases between them. This CDR3 spans 15 amino acids. CDR3 sequence (DNA): TGTGCCAGCAGCGTCCCGGCCAGCGGCCCCTATGGCTACACCTTC. This translates into CASSVPASGPYGYTF.

To note about this clone: Different DNA sequences within this sample yield the same CDR3. V gene TRBV27 combines with J gene TRBJ2-3; D possibly corresponds to TRBD2 (5 bases). The CDR3 is 14 residues long. Trimming stripped 1 base from V and 4 bases from J, with 9 bases between. CDR1 is MNHEY and CDR2 is SMNVEV in the germline V gene (reference sequence). The CDR3 is CASSLLLGPDTQYF. The CDR3 DNA is TGTGCCAGCAGTTTATTACTAGGTCCAGATACGCAGTATTTT.

The chain is built from TRBV5-1 and TRBJ2-1; D gene unclear. CDR3 length equals 14 residues. CDR1 is SGHRS, CDR2 YFSETQ, per germline. V was clipped by 3 bases and J by 3 bases, with 10 bases between them. In DNA, the CDR3 is TGCGCCAGCAGCTCCGGGTCGTACTACAATGAGCAGTTCTTC. This sequence encodes CASSSGSYYNEQFF. Variable domain in full (rest from reference TRBV5-1 and TRBJ2-1): KAGVTQTPRYLIKTRGQQVTLSCSPISGHRSVSWYQQTPGQGLQFLFEYFSETQRNKGNFPGRFSGRQFSNSRSEMNVSTLELGDSALYLCASSSGSYYNEQFFGPGTRLTVL.

This clone was seen once. The V and J genes are TRBV5-4 and TRBJ2-5; a possible D gene is TRBD2 (5 bases). V was clipped by 0 bases and J by 5 bases, with 11 bases between them. This CDR3 is built from 14 residues. From germline, CDR1 is SGHNT and CDR2 YYREEE (reference sequence). CDR3 sequence: CASSLAGVGETQYF. As DNA, the CDR3 is TGTGCCAGCAGCTTGGCCGGGGTCGGGGAGACCCAGTACTTC.

This clone was seen more than once but under ten times. This chain connects TRBV10-3 to TRBJ1-5, with D unclear. CDR1 is ENHRY, CDR2 SYGVKD, per germline. The V gene lost 4 bases and the J gene lost 4 bases, with 8 bases spanning the gap. The CDR3 totals 13 residues. CDR3 region: CAISAAGNQPQHF. The CDR3 bases are TGTGCCATCAGTGCGGCAGGTAATCAGCCCCAGCATTTT.

The V and J genes are TRBV13 and TRBJ1-2, with 7 bases matching TRBD1. The germline CDR1 and CDR2 sequences are PRHDT and FYEKMQ (reference sequence). The CDR3 totals 18 residues. V was pared by 2 bases and J by 6 bases, with 18 bases of the junction left unmatched. The CDR3 loop reads CASSLLNPDRAERDGYTF. The CDR3 DNA follows: TGTGCCAGCAGCTTACTCAACCCCGACAGGGCCGAACGAGATGGCTACACCTTC.

The chain carries TRBV25-1 and TRBJ2-7; TRBD1 aligns across 8 bases. V gave up 6 bases and J gave up 4 bases; unmatched junction bases: 11. This CDR3 contains 15 residues. Germline loops: CDR1 MGHDK, CDR2 SYGVNS. DNA of the CDR3: TGTGCCAGCAGAAAAGGACAGGGCGGGGATTACGAGCAGTACTTC. Protein sequence: CASRKGQGGDYEQYF.

The rearrangement joins TRBV20-1 to TRBJ1-3; unclear D gene. The CDR3 is 11 residues long. In germline, CDR1 is DFQATT, CDR2 SNEGSKA (reference sequence). Trimming took off 1 base at V and 8 bases at J, with 6 bases between the two ends. CDR3 amino acids: CSARVAHTIYF. In DNA form, the CDR3 reads TGCAGTGCTAGAGTCGCGCACACCATATATTTT.

The table lists this clone with a count of one. Different DNA sequences within this sample yield the same CDR3. The chain employs TRBV6-5 and TRBJ2-7; tentative D call: TRBD1 (5 bases). The CDR3 extends over 13 amino acids. The germline V and J ends were trimmed by 2 bases and 1 base, with 6 bases remaining between them. In germline, CDR1 is MNHEY, CDR2 SVGAGI. CDR3 loop: CASSYRQSYEQYF. The DNA for the CDR3 is TGTGCCAGCAGTTACAGACAGTCCTACGAGCAGTACTTC.

V and J are TRBV14 and TRBJ1-2; D call uncertain. CDR3 length equals 14 residues. CDR1 is SGHDN, CDR2 FVKESK, per germline. V was trimmed by 3 bases and J by 5 bases, leaving 13 bases between them. In DNA form, the CDR3 reads TGTGCCAGCAGCCACTCATGGGCCTTATATGGCTACACCTTC. Translation: CASSHSWALYGYTF.

This chain joins TRBV5-1 and TRBJ2-7; the D gene is possibly TRBD2 (6 bases). The V gene's germline CDR1 is SGHRS and CDR2 YFSETQ. V dropped 6 bases and J dropped 6 bases, with 13 bases sitting between them. The CDR3 loop spans 12 amino acids. CDR3 protein: CASKRTGSEQYF. DNA for the CDR3: TGCGCCAGCAAAAGGACCGGGAGCGAGCAGTACTTC.

This clone was detected once. The chain links TRBV29-1 to TRBJ1-2, with D tentatively TRBD1 (6 bases). V lost 0 bases and J lost 5, with 13 bases in between. From germline, CDR1 is SQVTM and CDR2 ANQGSEA. The CDR3 sequence is 14 residues long. The CDR3 region is CSVEDFVTGYGYTF. The CDR3 DNA sequence: TGCAGCGTTGAAGATTTCGTCACAGGGTATGGCTACACCTTC.

The V and J genes are TRBV5-1 and TRBJ1-1, with 8 positions matching TRBD1. The V gene end was trimmed by 0 bases and the J gene end by 10 bases; junction bases not matched to a gene: 8. This CDR3 is built from 14 residues. Germline V CDR1 and CDR2: SGHRS, YFSETQ. The CDR3 region has the DNA TGCGCCAGCAGCTTGGCGGCAACAGGGGGAAGAGCTTTCTTT. Translation gives CASSLAATGGRAFF. Looking up the rest from reference TRBV5-1 and TRBJ1-1 gives the full variable domain: KAGVTQTPRYLIKTRGQQVTLSCSPISGHRSVSWYQQTPGQGLQFLFEYFSETQRNKGNFPGRFSGRQFSNSRSEMNVSTLELGDSALYLCASSLAATGGRAFFGQGTRLTVV.

CDR3 region: CASRARVANYGYTF. The CDR3 nucleotides are TGCGCCAGCAGAGCCAGGGTTGCGAACTATGGCTACACCTTC. The chain employs TRBV5-1 and TRBJ1-2, with D possibly being TRBD1 (5 bases). V lost 5 bases and J 2 bases, leaving 13 bases between the germline ends. Germline V gene sequence: CDR1 SGHRS, CDR2 YFSETQ. The CDR3 runs to 14 residues.

The gene calls are TRBV28 and TRBJ1-5; D gene ambiguous. V lost 8 bases and J lost 0, with 2 bases in between. Per germline, CDR1 MDHEN and CDR2 SYDVKM. The CDR3 consists of 11 residues. This chain's CDR3 is CASRSNQPQHF. The CDR3 DNA is TGTGCCAGCCGTAGCAATCAGCCCCAGCATTTT.

The rearrangement links TRBV4-1 to TRBJ1-2, with 10 positions matching TRBD1. CDR1 and CDR2 from the germline V gene are MGHRA and YSYEKL. The CDR3 is 14 residues long. With V trimmed by 3 bases and J by 8 bases, 6 bases remained unmatched. Written as DNA, the CDR3 is TGCGCCAGCAGCCAGACCGGGACAGGGGACGGCTACACCTTC. This sequence encodes CASSQTGTGDGYTF.

The V call is TRBV5-1, the J call TRBJ2-1, with D perhaps matching TRBD1 (5 bases). The V end lost 5 bases, the J end lost 2 bases, and 17 bases lay between the germline ends. This CDR3 is 16 amino acids long. CDR1 SGHRS and CDR2 YFSETQ come from the germline V gene. CDR3 residues: CASSFGTGYPYNEQFF. The CDR3 coding sequence is TGCGCCAGCAGTTTCGGAACAGGTTACCCCTACAATGAGCAGTTCTTC.

The CDR3 reads CATHRVPSDEQFF. For the CDR3, the DNA is TGTGCCACCCACAGGGTACCGTCTGATGAGCAGTTCTTC. The chain couples TRBV10-3 to TRBJ2-1, with D perhaps TRBD1 (6 bases). The CDR3 contains 13 residues. Germline V gene data show CDR1 as ENHRY and CDR2 as SYGVKD. V was shortened by 10 bases and J by 8 bases, with 18 bases between the two germline ends.

J is TRBJ2-7 and V is TRBV28; D might be TRBD2 (6 bases). V was shortened by 4 bases and J by 0 bases, with 13 bases between the two germline ends. Germline V gives CDR1 MDHEN, CDR2 SYDVKM. The CDR3 loop spans 15 amino acids. CDR3 loop: CASSWRGFSSYEQYF. The CDR3 coding sequence is TGTGCCAGCAGTTGGAGGGGTTTCAGCTCCTACGAGCAGTACTTC.